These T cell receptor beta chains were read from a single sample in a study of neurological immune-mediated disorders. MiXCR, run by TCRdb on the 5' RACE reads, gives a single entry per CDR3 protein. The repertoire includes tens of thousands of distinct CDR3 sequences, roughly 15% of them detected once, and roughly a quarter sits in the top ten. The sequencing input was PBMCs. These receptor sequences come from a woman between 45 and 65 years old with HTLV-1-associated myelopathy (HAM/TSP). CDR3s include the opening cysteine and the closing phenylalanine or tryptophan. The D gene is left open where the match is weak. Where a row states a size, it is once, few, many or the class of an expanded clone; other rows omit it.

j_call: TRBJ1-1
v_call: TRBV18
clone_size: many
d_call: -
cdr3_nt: TGTGCCAGCTCACCGAATTACCAAGTCACTGAAGCTTTCTTT
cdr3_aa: CASSPNYQVTEAFF

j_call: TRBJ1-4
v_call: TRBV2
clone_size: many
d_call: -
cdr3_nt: TGTGCCAGCAGTGAAGGGGACCCGCTCCCGAGAGGAAAACTGTTTTTT
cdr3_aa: CASSEGDPLPRGKLFF

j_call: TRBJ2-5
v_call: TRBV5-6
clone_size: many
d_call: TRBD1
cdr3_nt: TGTGCCAGCAGCGGATCCGACAGGGAAAGGAAGACCCAGTACTTC
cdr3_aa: CASSGSDRERKTQYF

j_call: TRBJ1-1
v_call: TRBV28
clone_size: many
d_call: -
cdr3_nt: TGTGCCAGCACCTCCTGGGGGGGGAACACTGAAGCTTTCTTT
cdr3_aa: CASTSWGGNTEAFF

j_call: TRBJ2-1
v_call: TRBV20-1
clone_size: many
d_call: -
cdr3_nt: TGCAGTGCTAGAGCGGGTCATGAGCAGTTCTTC
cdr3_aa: CSARAGHEQFF

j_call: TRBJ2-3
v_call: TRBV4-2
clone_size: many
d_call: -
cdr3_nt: TGTGCCAGCAGCGGGGGGACATCGATCACAGATACGCAGTATTTT
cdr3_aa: CASSGGTSITDTQYF

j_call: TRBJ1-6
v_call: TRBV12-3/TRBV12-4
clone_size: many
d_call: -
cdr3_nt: TGTGCCAGCAGACATGGGAATTCACCCCTCCACTTT
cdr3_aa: CASRHGNSPLHF

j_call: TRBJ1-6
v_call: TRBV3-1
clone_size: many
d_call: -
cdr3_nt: TGTGCCAGCAGCCCGGACTCAGGAGGGGATTCACCCCTCCACTTT
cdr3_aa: CASSPDSGGDSPLHF

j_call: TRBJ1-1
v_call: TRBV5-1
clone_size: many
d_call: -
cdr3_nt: TGCGCCAGCAGCTTTCTGGGGCCCGGGGACACTGAAGCTTTCTTT
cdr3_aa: CASSFLGPGDTEAFF

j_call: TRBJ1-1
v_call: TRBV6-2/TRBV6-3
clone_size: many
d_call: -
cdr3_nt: TGTGCCAGCAGAGAAGACGGGAACACTGAAGCTTTCTTT
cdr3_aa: CASREDGNTEAFF

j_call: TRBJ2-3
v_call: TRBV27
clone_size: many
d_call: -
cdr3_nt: TGTGCCAGCAGTTTAAGCCTGAGCGACAGCTCTAGCACAGATACGCAGTATTTT
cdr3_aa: CASSLSLSDSSSTDTQYF

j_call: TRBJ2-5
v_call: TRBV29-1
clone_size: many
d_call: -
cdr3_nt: TGCAGCGTTGAGCCCACGGACCAAGAGACCCAGTACTTC
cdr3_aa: CSVEPTDQETQYF

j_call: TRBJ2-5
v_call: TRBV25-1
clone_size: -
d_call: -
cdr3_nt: TGTGCCAGCAGTGAATTGGGCAGGGATGGGGAGACCCAGTACTTC
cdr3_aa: CASSELGRDGETQYF

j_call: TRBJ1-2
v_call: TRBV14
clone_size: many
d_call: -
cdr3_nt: TGTGCCAGCAGCCAAGGGGTCGCCAAGGGAGGCTACACCTTC
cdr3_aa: CASSQGVAKGGYTF

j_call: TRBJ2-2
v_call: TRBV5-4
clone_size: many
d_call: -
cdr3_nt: TGTGCCAGCAGCTCGACAGAGGCCGGGGAGCTGTTTTTT
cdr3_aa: CASSSTEAGELFF

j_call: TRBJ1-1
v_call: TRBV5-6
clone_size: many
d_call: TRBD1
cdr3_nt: TGTGCCAGCAGCTTGGCAGGACAGGGGGCTGAAGCTTTCTTT
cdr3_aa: CASSLAGQGAEAFF

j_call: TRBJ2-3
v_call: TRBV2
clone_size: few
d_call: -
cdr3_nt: TGTGCCAGCAGGGGGTCGGGGGGCACAGATACGCAGTATTTT
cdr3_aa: CASRGSGGTDTQYF

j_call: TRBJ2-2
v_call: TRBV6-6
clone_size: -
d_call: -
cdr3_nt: TGTGCCACATACACCGGGACAAGGAATGGGCACTGCGAGCTGTTTTTT
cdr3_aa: CATYTGTRNGHCELFF

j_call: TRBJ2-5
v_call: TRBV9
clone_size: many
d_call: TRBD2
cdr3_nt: TGTGCCAGCAGCGTAGAATGGCGGGGGGGCGAAGAGACCCAGTACTTC
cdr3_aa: CASSVEWRGGEETQYF

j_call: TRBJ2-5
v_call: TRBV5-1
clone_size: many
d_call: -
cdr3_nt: TGCGCCAGCTGGGAGTTACCGGGGGAGACCCAGTACTTC
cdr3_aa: CASWELPGETQYF